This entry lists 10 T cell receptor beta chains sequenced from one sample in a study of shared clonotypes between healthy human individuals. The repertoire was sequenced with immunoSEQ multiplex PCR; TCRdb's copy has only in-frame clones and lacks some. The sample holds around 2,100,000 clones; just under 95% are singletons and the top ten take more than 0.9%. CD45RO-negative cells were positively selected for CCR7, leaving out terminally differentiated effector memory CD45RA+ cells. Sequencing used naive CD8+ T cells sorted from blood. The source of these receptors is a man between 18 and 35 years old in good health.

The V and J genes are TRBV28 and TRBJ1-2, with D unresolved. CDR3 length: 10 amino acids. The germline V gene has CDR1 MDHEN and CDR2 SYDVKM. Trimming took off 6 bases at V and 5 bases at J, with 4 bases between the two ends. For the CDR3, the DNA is TGTGCCAGCAGACTATATGGCTACACCTTC. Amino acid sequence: CASRLYGYTF.

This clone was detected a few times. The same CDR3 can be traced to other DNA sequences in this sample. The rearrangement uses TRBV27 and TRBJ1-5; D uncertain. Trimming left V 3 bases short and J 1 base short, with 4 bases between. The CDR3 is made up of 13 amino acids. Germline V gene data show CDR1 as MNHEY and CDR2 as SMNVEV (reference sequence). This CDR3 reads CASSLGSNQPQHF. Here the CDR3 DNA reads TGTGCCAGCAGTTTGGGAAGCAATCAGCCCCAGCATTTT.

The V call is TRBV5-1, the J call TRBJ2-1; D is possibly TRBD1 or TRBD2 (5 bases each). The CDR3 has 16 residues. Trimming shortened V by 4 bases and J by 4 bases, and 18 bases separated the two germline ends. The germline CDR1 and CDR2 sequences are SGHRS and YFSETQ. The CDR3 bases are TGCGCCAGCAGCGAAGGACTCTTGGGGGTATACAATGAGCAGTTCTTC. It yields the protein CASSEGLLGVYNEQFF.

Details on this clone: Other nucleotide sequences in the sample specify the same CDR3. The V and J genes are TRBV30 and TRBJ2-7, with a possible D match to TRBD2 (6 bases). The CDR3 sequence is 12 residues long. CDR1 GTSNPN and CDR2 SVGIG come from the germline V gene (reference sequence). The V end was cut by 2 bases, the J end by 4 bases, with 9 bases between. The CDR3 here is CAWSSGGYEQYF. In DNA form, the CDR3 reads TGTGCCTGGAGTTCCGGGGGTTACGAGCAGTACTTC.

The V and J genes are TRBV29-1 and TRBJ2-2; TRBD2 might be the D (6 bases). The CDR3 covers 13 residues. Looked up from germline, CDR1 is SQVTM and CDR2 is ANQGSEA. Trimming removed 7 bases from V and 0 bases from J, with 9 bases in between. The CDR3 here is CSGSGANTGELFF. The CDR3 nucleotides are TGCAGCGGTTCGGGGGCGAACACCGGGGAGCTGTTTTTT.

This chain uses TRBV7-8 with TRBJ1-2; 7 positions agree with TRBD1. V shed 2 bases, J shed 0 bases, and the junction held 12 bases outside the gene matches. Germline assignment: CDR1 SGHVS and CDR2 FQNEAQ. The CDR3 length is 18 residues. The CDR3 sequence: CASSLFSLGTESNYGYTF. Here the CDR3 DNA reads TGTGCCAGCAGCTTATTCTCCCTCGGGACAGAGTCTAACTATGGCTACACCTTC.

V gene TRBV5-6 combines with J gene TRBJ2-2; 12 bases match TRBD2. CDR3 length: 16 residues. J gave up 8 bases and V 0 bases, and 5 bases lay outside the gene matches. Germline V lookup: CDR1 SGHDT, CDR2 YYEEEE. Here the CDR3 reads CASSLGLAGALGELFF. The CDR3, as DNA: TGTGCCAGCAGCTTGGGACTAGCGGGGGCCCTAGGGGAGCTGTTTTTT.

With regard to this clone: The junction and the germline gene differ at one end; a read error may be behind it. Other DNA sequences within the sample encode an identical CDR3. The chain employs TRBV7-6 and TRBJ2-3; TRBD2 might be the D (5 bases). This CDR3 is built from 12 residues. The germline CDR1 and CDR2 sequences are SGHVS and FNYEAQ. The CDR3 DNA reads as TGTGCAAGCAGCTCGGGGACAGATACGCAGTATTTT. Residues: CASSSGTDTQYF.

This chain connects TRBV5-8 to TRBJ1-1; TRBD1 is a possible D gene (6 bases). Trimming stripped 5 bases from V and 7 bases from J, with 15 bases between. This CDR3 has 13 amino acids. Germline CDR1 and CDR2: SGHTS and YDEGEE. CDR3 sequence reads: CASRGIGGLEAFF. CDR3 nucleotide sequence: TGTGCCAGCAGGGGAATAGGGGGACTTGAAGCTTTCTTT.

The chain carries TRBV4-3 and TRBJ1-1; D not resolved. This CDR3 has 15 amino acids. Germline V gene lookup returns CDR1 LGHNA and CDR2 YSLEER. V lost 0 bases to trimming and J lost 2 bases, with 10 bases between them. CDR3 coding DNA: TGCGCCAGCAGCCAAGATCACGACATCAACACTGAAGCTTTCTTT. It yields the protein CASSQDHDINTEAFF.